The TCR beta chain described here comes from a study of cytomegalovirus exposure and HLA in healthy donors. The CDR3 spans 16 residues. The V gene end was trimmed by 1 base and the J gene end by 2 bases; junction bases not matched to a gene: 4. Germline CDR1 reads SGHVS; CDR2 reads FNYEAQ. The study ran its PCR with 60 Vbeta and 13 Jbeta primers. The repertoire was sequenced with immunoSEQ multiplex PCR; TCRdb's copy has only in-frame clones and lacks some. Of 80,000 to 100,000 clones listed, around 70% are singletons. The TCR comes from a man aged 25 to 45 in good health and CMV-seropositive. The sequencing sample was made of PBMCs. The chain uses TRBV7-6 and TRBJ2-2, with TRBD1 matching over 7 bases. CDR3 sequence: CASSLETGSNTGELFF. For the CDR3, the DNA is TGTGCCAGCAGCTTAGAGACAGGGAGCAACACCGGGGAGCTGTTTTTT. Full variable domain (remainder filled in from reference TRBV7-6 and TRBJ2-2): GAGVSQSPRYKVTKRGQDVALRCDPISGHVSLYWYRQALGQGPEFLTYFNYEAQQDKSGLPNDRFSAERPEGSISTLTIQRTEQRDSAMYRCASSLETGSNTGELFFGEGSRLTVL.